The rows below give T cell receptor beta chains drawn from one sample of a study of neurological immune-mediated disorders. TCRdb re-analysed the 5' RACE reads in MiXCR, keeping a single row per CDR3 protein. The table has tens of thousands of distinct CDR3 sequences, 17% seen once. The sequenced sample was PBMCs. Receptors originate from a middle-aged woman in good health. Both conserved end residues are part of each CDR3. The D gene is left open where the match is weak. Clone sizes are given selectively: once, few, many, or a class where the clone is expanded.

D gene	V gene	J gene	clone size	CDR3 protein	CDR3 DNA
.	TRBV5-5	TRBJ2-5	many	CASSRGGFSETQYF	TGTGCCAGCAGCAGGGGTGGGTTTTCGGAGACCCAGTACTTC
.	TRBV28	TRBJ1-1	many	CASSSPSQVDAFF	TGTGCCAGCAGTTCCCCCTCCCAGGTGGACGCTTTCTTT
.	TRBV20-1	TRBJ1-1	few	CSARDTPGNTEAFF	TGCAGTGCTAGAGACACTCCGGGAAACACTGAAGCTTTCTTT
TRBD1	TRBV24-1	TRBJ2-5	many	CATSADRGETQYF	TGTGCCACCAGTGCCGACAGGGGTGAGACCCAGTACTTC
TRBD2	TRBV6-5	TRBJ2-3	many	CASSPAGRGGPDTQYF	TGTGCCAGCAGCCCGGCAGGGCGGGGGGGCCCAGATACGCAGTATTTT
.	TRBV5-1	TRBJ2-2	many	CASSFGGRGNTGELFF	TGCGCCAGCAGCTTTGGAGGGAGAGGGAACACCGGGGAGCTGTTTTTT
.	TRBV19	TRBJ2-2	.	CATTQGGGELFF	TGTGCCACCACACAGGGTGGAGGGGAGCTGTTTTTT
TRBD2	TRBV6-2/TRBV6-3	TRBJ2-7	many	CASTPSGGDYEQYF	TGTGCCAGCACCCCTAGCGGGGGGGACTACGAGCAGTACTTC
TRBD2	TRBV7-2	TRBJ2-1	many	CASSNGLAGVNEQFF	TGTGCCAGCAGCAACGGACTAGCGGGGGTCAATGAGCAGTTCTTC
TRBD2	TRBV7-2	TRBJ2-3	many	CASSVLAGVADTQYF	TGTGCCAGCAGCGTACTAGCGGGGGTCGCAGATACGCAGTATTTT
.	TRBV4-3	TRBJ1-4	.	CASSQDSGDEKLFF	TGCGCCAGCAGCCAAGATTCGGGGGATGAAAAACTGTTTTTT
.	TRBV6-5	TRBJ1-5	many	CASSPLAGEGQPQHF	TGTGCCAGCAGTCCGTTGGCAGGGGAAGGTCAGCCCCAGCATTTT
.	TRBV6-5	TRBJ2-2	many	CASAAENTGELFF	TGTGCCAGCGCCGCCGAGAACACCGGGGAGCTGTTTTTT
.	TRBV5-1	TRBJ2-2	many	CASSPDIAGELFF	TGCGCCAGCAGCCCGGACATTGCCGGGGAGCTGTTTTTT
.	TRBV5-1	TRBJ1-3	many	CASSDSSGNTIYF	TGCGCCAGCAGCGACAGCTCTGGAAACACCATATATTTT
TRBD1	TRBV27	TRBJ2-2	many	CASSPRTGSLFF	TGTGCCAGCAGTCCACGGACAGGGTCCCTGTTTTTT
.	TRBV2	TRBJ1-2	many	CASSRGAYGYTF	TGTGCCAGCAGTAGGGGGGCATATGGCTACACCTTC
.	TRBV10-3	TRBJ1-1	many	CAINAGEDTEAFF	TGTGCCATCAATGCGGGCGAGGACACTGAAGCTTTCTTT
.	TRBV28	TRBJ2-1	.	CASRQQGGAHNEQFF	TGTGCCAGCAGGCAACAGGGGGGGGCACACAATGAGCAGTTCTTC
.	TRBV12-3/TRBV12-4	TRBJ2-7	many	CASSGAASSYEQYF	TGTGCCAGCAGTGGGGCAGCGAGCTCCTACGAGCAGTACTTC
.	TRBV5-1	TRBJ1-4	many	CASREAYRGFNEKLFF	TGCGCCAGCAGGGAAGCGTATCGAGGTTTTAATGAAAAACTGTTTTTT
TRBD2	TRBV5-1	TRBJ2-3	many	CASSPYPGLAGSGDTQYF	TGCGCCAGCAGCCCATACCCGGGACTAGCGGGGAGCGGAGATACGCAGTATTTT
.	TRBV12-3/TRBV12-4	TRBJ2-1	many	CASRDLNNNEQFF	TGTGCCAGCAGGGACTTAAACAACAATGAGCAGTTCTTC
TRBD1	TRBV6-6	TRBJ1-5	many	CASSIGQGSNQPQHF	TGTGCCAGCAGTATAGGACAGGGTAGCAATCAGCCCCAGCATTTT
TRBD1	TRBV12-3/TRBV12-4	TRBJ1-4	many	CASSPGGQNIREKLFF	TGTGCCAGCAGTCCAGGGGGACAGAATATACGAGAAAAACTGTTTTTT
.	TRBV5-1	TRBJ2-7	many	CASSLVSGGPYEQYF	TGCGCCAGCAGCTTGGTGTCGGGTGGCCCCTACGAGCAGTACTTC
.	TRBV19	TRBJ1-1	few	CASLSVGNTEAFF	TGTGCCAGCTTGTCGGTCGGGAACACTGAAGCTTTCTTT
.	TRBV6-1	TRBJ1-2	few	CAIKRDFPDGYTF	TGTGCCATCAAAAGGGACTTCCCGGATGGCTACACCTTC
.	TRBV5-8	TRBJ2-7	many	CASSSGQNGYEQYF	TGTGCCAGCAGCTCGGGACAAAATGGCTACGAGCAGTACTTC
.	TRBV4-2	TRBJ2-1	few	CASSQGTSGDEQFF	TGTGCCAGCAGCCAAGGAACCTCGGGAGATGAGCAGTTCTTC
TRBD2	TRBV6-2/TRBV6-3	TRBJ2-6	many	CASSSAGSGANVLTF	TGTGCCAGCAGTTCAGCGGGGTCTGGGGCCAACGTCCTGACTTTC
TRBD2	TRBV2	TRBJ2-7	few	CASEIAGGSYEQYF	TGTGCCAGCGAGATAGCGGGAGGTTCCTACGAGCAGTACTTC
.	TRBV20-1	TRBJ1-2	.	CSARQSAPLGGYTF	TGCAGTGCTAGACAGTCAGCTCCATTGGGGGGCTACACCTTC
.	TRBV29-1	TRBJ2-2	.	CSVDRGAYNTGELFF	TGCAGCGTTGACAGAGGGGCGTACAACACCGGGGAGCTGTTTTTT
TRBD1	TRBV15	TRBJ1-1	many	CATSRYDRGNTEAFF	TGTGCCACCAGCAGATACGACAGGGGGAACACTGAAGCTTTCTTT
.	TRBV20-1	TRBJ2-3	.	CSARDQDLTDTQYF	TGCAGTGCTAGAGATCAGGATTTAACAGATACGCAGTATTTT
TRBD2	TRBV5-1	TRBJ2-5	many	CASSKPGLAEETQYF	TGCGCCAGCAGCAAGCCGGGACTAGCGGAAGAGACCCAGTACTTC
TRBD2	TRBV7-3	TRBJ2-3	many	CASSLGTSGDTQYF	TGTGCCAGCAGCCTGGGGACTAGTGGAGATACGCAGTATTTT
.	TRBV20-1	TRBJ2-1	.	CTAEAASSYNEQFF	TGCACCGCTGAGGCGGCTAGCTCTTACAATGAGCAGTTCTTC
TRBD2	TRBV6-6	TRBJ2-2	many	CASSQAGVNTGELFF	TGTGCCAGCAGTCAGGCGGGGGTGAACACCGGGGAGCTGTTTTTT
TRBD1	TRBV10-2	TRBJ2-5	many	CASALDRALQETQYF	TGCGCCAGCGCCCTAGACAGGGCCCTCCAAGAGACCCAGTACTTC
TRBD1	TRBV6-2/TRBV6-3	TRBJ2-1	many	CASRWDRIYNEQFF	TGTGCCAGCAGATGGGACAGAATCTACAATGAGCAGTTCTTC
TRBD2	TRBV3-1	TRBJ2-3	many	CASSRDYTDTQYF	TGTGCCAGCAGCCGGGACTACACAGATACGCAGTATTTT
.	TRBV7-8	TRBJ1-4	few	CASSRVGTDGEKLFF	TGTGCCAGCAGCAGGGTGGGGACCGACGGTGAAAAACTGTTTTTT
TRBD1	TRBV5-8	TRBJ1-1	.	CASSLTGGMNTEAFF	TGTGCCAGCAGCTTGACAGGGGGCATGAACACTGAAGCTTTCTTT
TRBD2	TRBV20-1	TRBJ2-5	few	CSAKEKRGFQETQYF	TGCAGTGCTAAGGAAAAGCGGGGGTTCCAAGAGACCCAGTACTTC
TRBD2	TRBV2	TRBJ2-3	many	CASSELAGLDTQYF	TGTGCCAGCAGTGAACTAGCGGGGTTGGATACGCAGTATTTT
.	TRBV5-1	TRBJ1-2	many	CASSLEGGYGYTF	TGCGCCAGCAGCTTGGAAGGGGGATATGGCTACACCTTC
.	TRBV2	TRBJ2-3	many	CASSKGADTQYF	TGTGCCAGCAGCAAAGGGGCAGATACGCAGTATTTT
.	TRBV4-1	TRBJ1-3	many	CASSVGLGAGNTIYF	TGCGCCAGCAGCGTCGGTTTGGGGGCTGGAAACACCATATATTTT
.	TRBV12-3/TRBV12-4	TRBJ2-5	many	CASTIGTSRQETQYF	TGTGCCAGCACTATCGGGACTTCCCGCCAAGAGACCCAGTACTTC
.	TRBV5-6	TRBJ2-5	.	CANSVRFQETQYF	TGTGCCAACAGCGTAAGATTCCAAGAGACCCAGTACTTC
TRBD2	TRBV6-4	TRBJ2-1	many	CASSEEAGGGFNEQFF	TGTGCCAGCAGTGAAGAGGCGGGGGGGGGCTTTAATGAGCAGTTCTTC
.	TRBV2	TRBJ2-5	.	CANSPGVQETQYF	TGTGCCAACAGCCCCGGGGTGCAAGAGACCCAATACTTC
.	TRBV11-1	TRBJ2-1	many	CASSLDSYNEQFF	TGTGCCAGCAGCTTAGATTCCTACAATGAGCAGTTCTTC